This T cell receptor (beta chain) comes out of a study of cytomegalovirus exposure and HLA in healthy donors. Study results and caveats: Available immune exposure information was restricted to CMV serostatus only. While the bulk of TCR sequences proved rare, some public TCRs turned up in many donors.

The CDR3 sequence is 13 residues long. From germline, CDR1 is SQVTM and CDR2 ANQGSEA. V lost 2 bases and J lost 4; bases outside the gene matches: 1. PCR primers comprised 60 Vbeta and 13 Jbeta primers. Using immunoSEQ multiplex PCR, the repertoire was profiled, and TCRdb retains in-frame clones only, with some absent. The table lists approximately 160,000 clones, around 85% of them singletons. For this clone: Its antigen is unknown. This same CDR3 is encoded by further DNA sequences in the sample.

V is TRBV29-1 and J is TRBJ2-7; 11 bases match TRBD1. This sequence originates from a human donor in good health. Material for sequencing was PBMCs. This CDR3 is CSVERDRGYEQYF. The DNA for the CDR3 is TGCAGCGTTGAAAGGGACAGGGGGTACGAGCAGTACTTC.